One and the same sample provided the 14 T cell receptor beta chains below, sequenced in a study of naive and memory T cell subsets. The SP2 primer and nested alpha and beta constant region primers amplified ligated cDNA in four rounds. In TCRdb, the 5' RACE reads were re-called with MiXCR into one record per CDR3 protein. The sample includes about 62,000 distinct CDR3 sequences, more than 6.5% of them seen just once. The library had UMIs added by 3' ligation of an oligonucleotide to TCR cDNA. These receptors were collected from a female donor in good health.

This clonotype was observed many times. The chain is built from TRBV11-3 and TRBJ2-7; TRBD2 agrees at 10 bases. J lost 1 base, V lost 2 bases, and 5 bases had no gene match. In germline, CDR1 is SGHNT, CDR2 YENEEA. The CDR3 consists of 16 residues. In DNA form, the CDR3 reads TGTGCCAGCAGCTTACCAACTAGCGGGGTGTCCTACGAGCAGTACTTC. It yields the protein CASSLPTSGVSYEQYF.

This clonotype has a handful of counts. The chain is built from TRBV25-1 and TRBJ1-2; unclear D gene. The V gene lost 4 bases and the J gene lost 8 bases, with 11 bases spanning the gap. This CDR3 contains 12 residues. The germline V gene has CDR1 MGHDK and CDR2 SYGVNS. The CDR3 region is CASSGRAIGYTF. CDR3 bases: TGTGCCAGCAGTGGCCGGGCGATCGGCTACACCTTC.

There are a few counts of this clonotype. The chain couples TRBV9 to TRBJ2-1, with 9 bases lining up with TRBD2. In germline, CDR1 is SGDLS, CDR2 YYNGEE. J was trimmed by 9 bases and V by 0 bases; bases with no gene match: 10. The CDR3 has 16 residues. The CDR3 loop reads CASSVASGATFGEQFF. The CDR3 DNA reads as TGTGCCAGCAGCGTAGCTAGCGGGGCCACCTTTGGTGAGCAGTTCTTC.

The sample holds a few counts of this clonotype. The genes are TRBV20-1 and TRBJ1-5; unclear D gene. V was clipped by 5 bases and J by 1 base, with 9 bases between them. This CDR3 has 13 residues. The V gene's germline CDR1 is DFQATT and CDR2 SNEGSKA (reference sequence). The chain's CDR3 is CSAASRSNQPQHF. CDR3 coding DNA: TGCAGTGCTGCGTCGCGGAGCAATCAGCCCCAGCATTTT.

The genes are TRBV2 and TRBJ1-1; no definite D call. The germline V gene has CDR1 SNHLY and CDR2 FYNNEI. Trimming stripped 1 base from V and 1 base from J, with 7 bases between. The length of the CDR3 is 14 residues. The chain's CDR3 is CASSEGRTNTEAFF. The CDR3 coding sequence is TGTGCCAGCAGTGAAGGCAGAACGAACACTGAAGCTTTCTTT.

This clonotype has only a few counts. The rearrangement joins TRBV28 to TRBJ2-7; TRBD1 is a possible D gene (5 bases). CDR3 length equals 14 residues. Germline V gene data show CDR1 as MDHEN and CDR2 as SYDVKM. V dropped 3 bases and J dropped 2 bases, with 11 bases sitting between them. DNA of the CDR3: TGTGCCAGCAGTTTGGAGAAAGGGGCCTACGAGCAGTACTTC. Translation: CASSLEKGAYEQYF.

The V call is TRBV7-2, the J call TRBJ1-5, with D possibly TRBD1 on 6 matching bases. The V and J ends lost 2 bases and 6 bases respectively, with 11 bases between them. The germline CDR1 and CDR2 sequences are SGHTA and FQGNSA. This CDR3 has 14 residues. CDR3 coding DNA: TGTGCCAGCAGCTTACGGGGGCAGGGTCAGCCCCAGCATTTT. It specifies CASSLRGQGQPQHF.

The chain joins TRBV7-2 to TRBJ2-7, with D possibly being TRBD1 or TRBD2 (5 bases each). Germline CDR1 and CDR2: SGHTA and FQGNSA. The germline V and J ends were trimmed by 5 bases and 2 bases, with 10 bases remaining between them. The CDR3 totals 13 residues. The CDR3: CASSPEGPYEQYF. DNA for the CDR3: TGTGCCAGCAGCCCCGAGGGACCCTACGAGCAGTACTTC. The full variable domain, rest sourced from reference TRBV7-2 and TRBJ2-7, is GAGVSQSPSNKVTEKGKDVELRCDPISGHTALYWYRQSLGQGLEFLIYFQGNSAPDKSGLPSDRFSAERTGGSVSTLTIQRTQQEDSAVYLCASSPEGPYEQYFGPGTRLTVT.

Only a few counts were recorded for this clonotype. The chain uses TRBV11-1 and TRBJ1-6; a possible D gene is TRBD1 (5 bases). Germline V gives CDR1 SGHAT, CDR2 FQDESV (reference sequence). The V end lost 5 bases, the J end lost 10 bases, and 12 bases lay between the germline ends. The length of the CDR3 is 13 residues. The CDR3 sequence is CASSETAGSPLHF. Written as DNA, the CDR3 is TGTGCCAGCAGCGAGACCGCAGGGTCACCCCTCCACTTT. Using reference TRBV11-1 and TRBJ1-6 for the parts outside the CDR3, the full variable domain is EAEVAQSPRYKITEKSQAVAFWCDPISGHATLYWYRQILGQGPELLVQFQDESVVDDSQLPKDRFSAERLKGVDSTLKIQPAELGDSAMYLCASSETAGSPLHFGNGTRLTVT.

This clonotype was detected many times. The rearrangement uses TRBV7-8 and TRBJ1-2; no definite D call. Looked up from germline, CDR1 is SGHVS and CDR2 is FQNEAQ. The germline V and J ends were trimmed by 0 bases and 4 bases, with 12 bases remaining between them. The CDR3 sequence is 15 residues long. As DNA, the CDR3 is TGTGCCAGCAGCTTAGCGTTAGAGGGCGGCTATGGCTACACCTTC. Its translation is CASSLALEGGYGYTF.

This clonotype was observed many times. The chain couples TRBV6-1 to TRBJ1-5, with TRBD1 matching 8 bases. The CDR3 has 15 residues. With 6 bases clipped from V and 8 bases from J, the junction kept 12 bases outside the gene matches. Looked up from germline, CDR1 is MNHNS and CDR2 is SASEGT. The CDR3 region is CASSEDRESFKPQHF. DNA of the CDR3: TGTGCCAGCAGCGAGGACAGGGAATCTTTCAAGCCCCAGCATTTT.

This clonotype occurred a few times. This CDR3 is CASSDSAGHTDTQYF. CDR3 DNA sequence: TGTGCCAGCAGTGACTCGGCAGGGCACACAGATACGCAGTATTTT. The chain employs TRBV6-4 and TRBJ2-3, with D perhaps TRBD1 (5 bases). CDR3 length: 15 amino acids. V shed 0 bases and J shed 2 bases, with 9 bases lying between them. CDR1 is MRHNA, CDR2 SNTAGT, per germline.

This clonotype was detected ten times or more. Germline is not matched at one junction end, which may reflect a read error. The chain joins TRBV18 to TRBJ2-1, with 10 positions matching TRBD2. The CDR3 sequence is 21 residues long. Germline-derived CDR1 and CDR2 are KGHSH and LQKENI. The CDR3 bases are TGTGCCAGCTCGCCACCCCTCTTACTAGCGGGATTCCTCTTTTCCTACAATGAGCAGTTCTTC. Its protein is CASSPPLLLAGFLFSYNEQFF.

The chain recombines TRBV28 with TRBJ1-2, with D maybe TRBD1 (5 bases). The CDR3 length is 15 residues. Germline V gene sequence: CDR1 MDHEN, CDR2 SYDVKM. Trimming shortened V by 1 base and J by 2 bases, and 11 bases separated the two germline ends. The CDR3 loop reads CASSLYRRYNYGYTF. CDR3 DNA sequence: TGTGCCAGCAGTTTATACAGGAGGTACAACTATGGCTACACCTTC.